A single sample is the source of the 18 T cell receptor beta chains below, sequenced in a study of neurological immune-mediated disorders. One entry per CDR3 protein, called by TCRdb with MiXCR from the 5' RACE reads. This table has roughly 20,000 distinct CDR3 sequences, 14% appearing once. Material for sequencing was CD4+ T cells from blood. The receptors stem from a woman aged 55-75 years with HTLV-1-associated myelopathy (HAM/TSP).

The rearrangement joins TRBV30 to TRBJ1-5, with D hard to call. The length of the CDR3 is 13 residues. V lost 2 bases, J lost 4 bases, and 9 bases lay in between. In germline, CDR1 is GTSNPN, CDR2 SVGIG (reference sequence). The CDR3 sequence is CAWSLGYNQPQHF. For the CDR3, the DNA is TGTGCCTGGAGTCTGGGGTATAATCAGCCCCAGCATTTT.

The rearrangement uses TRBV12-3 or TRBV12-4 and TRBJ2-1; 8 bases line up with TRBD2. The junction had 13 bases not matched to a gene; V was cut back by 5 bases and J by 4 bases. The CDR3 runs 17 residues. The CDR3 is CASSRILAGGSYNEQFF. CDR3 bases: TGTGCCAGCAGTCGTATTCTAGCGGGTGGTTCTTACAATGAGCAGTTCTTC.

This clonotype was found many times. CDR3 amino acids: CASSGFDDTQYF. The CDR3 coding sequence is TGTGCCAGCAGCGGGTTCGACGATACGCAGTATTTT. This sequence joins TRBV7-2 and TRBJ2-3; D not resolved. The CDR3 is 12 residues long. V was trimmed by 5 bases and J by 6 bases, leaving 9 bases between them. Germline CDR1 and CDR2: SGHTA and FQGNSA.

This chain joins TRBV5-8 and TRBJ2-3; 10 bases agree with TRBD2. Germline CDR1 and CDR2: SGHTS and YDEGEE. V trimming: 9 bases; J trimming: 1 base; junction bases outside the gene matches: 11. The CDR3 is made up of 16 amino acids. CDR3 DNA sequence: TGTGCCACCACAAAACTAGGACTAGCGGGCACAGATACGCAGTATTTT. Translation: CATTKLGLAGTDTQYF.

This clonotype was seen repeatedly, ten times or more. The chain joins TRBV4-3 to TRBJ2-7; 11 bases match TRBD2. J gave up 5 bases and V 4 bases, and 10 bases lay outside the gene matches. The CDR3 is 16 residues long. Germline-derived CDR1 and CDR2 are LGHNA and YSLEER. The CDR3 DNA reads as TGCGCCAGCAGCCTCGACCCGACTAGCGGGGATCACGAGCAGTACTTC. This encodes CASSLDPTSGDHEQYF.

This clonotype was detected ten times or more. The V and J genes are TRBV27 and TRBJ1-1; D unclear. Germline V CDR1 and CDR2: MNHEY, SMNVEV (reference sequence). V was cut by 5 bases and J by 3 bases, with 7 bases left in between. CDR3 length: 12 residues. In DNA, the CDR3 is TGTGCCAGCAGTGGCTGGTACACTGAAGCTTTCTTT. Its translation is CASSGWYTEAFF.

This clonotype was seen many times. V usage is TRBV3-1 and J usage is TRBJ2-1; the match to TRBD2 covers 8 bases. Germline trimming cut 5 bases from V and 8 bases from J; bases unmatched to any gene: 8. The CDR3 contains 14 residues. In germline, CDR1 is LGHDT, CDR2 YNNKEL (reference sequence). The CDR3 sequence is CASSYGLAEDEQFF. CDR3 nucleotide sequence: TGTGCCAGCAGCTACGGACTAGCCGAAGATGAGCAGTTCTTC.

This clonotype showed up many times. The chain has TRBV15 and TRBJ2-3; no clear D gene. Trimming cost V 5 bases and J 1 base, with 10 bases left between them. The CDR3 loop spans 14 amino acids. CDR1 is LNHNV and CDR2 is YYDKDF in the germline V gene (reference sequence). In DNA, the CDR3 is TGTGCCACCAGCGAGGCCTCGGGCACAGATACGCAGTATTTT. Translating gives CATSEASGTDTQYF. Based on the CDR3 plus reference TRBV15 and TRBJ2-3, the full variable domain is DAMVIQNPRYQVTQFGKPVTLSCSQTLNHNVMYWYQQKSSQAPKLLFHYYDKDFNNEADTPDNFQSRRPNTSFCFLDIRSPGLGDTAMYLCATSEASGTDTQYFGPGTRLTVL.

This clonotype occurred many times. The chain recombines TRBV7-8 with TRBJ2-5; TRBD1 matches at 11 bases. This CDR3 is 17 amino acids long. Germline CDR1 SGHVS, CDR2 FQNEAQ. J lost 4 bases, V lost 1 base, and 8 bases had no gene match. The CDR3 nucleotides are TGTGCCAGCAGCTTAGGCCGGACAGGGGGCCTCGGAGAGACCCAGTACTTC. Translating it yields CASSLGRTGGLGETQYF.

In its sample, this clonotype was seen many times. V and J are TRBV10-3 and TRBJ1-2, with 7 nucleotides matching TRBD1. Trimming cost V 6 bases and J 5 bases; bases outside gene matches: 0. Germline V lookup: CDR1 ENHRY, CDR2 SYGVKD. The CDR3 contains 11 residues. For the CDR3, the DNA is TGTGCCATCAGGGGACAGTATGGCTACACCTTC. Translated, it gives CAIRGQYGYTF.

This clonotype appeared many times. The chain links TRBV6-2 or TRBV6-3 to TRBJ2-3, with 11 bases lining up with TRBD2. Germline CDR1 and CDR2: MNHEY and SVGEGT. The CDR3 runs to 16 residues. V lost 0 bases and J lost 6; bases outside the gene matches: 5. The CDR3 is CASSYSGTSGRDTQYF. For the CDR3, the DNA is TGTGCCAGCAGTTACTCCGGGACTAGCGGCCGGGATACGCAGTATTTT.

This clonotype is medium-sized by share. The chain combines TRBV20-1 with TRBJ2-3, with 8 bases that match TRBD2. V lost 1 base to trimming and J lost 8 bases; unmatched junction nucleotides: 8. The CDR3 covers 14 residues. Germline V gene lookup returns CDR1 DFQATT and CDR2 SNEGSKA (reference sequence). The CDR3 here is CSARGTSIGGTQYF. CDR3 nucleotide sequence: TGCAGTGCTAGAGGGACTAGCATCGGTGGTACGCAGTATTTT.

In the case of this clonotype: The DNA is omitted, as the CDR3 cannot be located on it reliably, and the CDR3 follows TCRdb's listing. V is TRBV7-2 and J is TRBJ1-1; the table's TRBD1 call for D was not verified on the DNA. In germline, CDR1 is SGHTA, CDR2 FQGNSA. The CDR3 is 20 amino acids in total, end residues counted. The CDR3 sequence: CASSFYICSVGTDLNTEAFF.

Concerning this clonotype itself: A clone one base away is much larger, so this may be a read error. The V gene is TRBV5-1, the J gene TRBJ2-1, with 11 bases lining up with TRBD2. This CDR3 is 14 amino acids long. Looked up from germline, CDR1 is SGHRS and CDR2 is YFSETQ. V lost 4 bases and J lost 7; bases outside the gene matches: 4. As DNA, the CDR3 is TGCGCCAGCAGCAGACTAGCGGGATGGAATGAGCAGTTCTTC. Translated, it gives CASSRLAGWNEQFF.

This chain connects TRBV6-5 to TRBJ1-2; 9 bases are shared with TRBD1. Germline CDR1 reads MNHEY; CDR2 reads SVGAGI. The V gene end was trimmed by 6 bases and the J gene end by 5 bases; junction bases not matched to a gene: 7. The CDR3 runs 14 residues. The CDR3 region has the DNA TGTGCCAGCAGCCTCACAGGGGGCTGGTATGGCTACACCTTC. Its protein is CASSLTGGWYGYTF.

In this sample, this clonotype turned up many times. The gene calls are TRBV19 and TRBJ1-2; 10 positions match TRBD1. This CDR3 comprises 12 residues. V lost 6 bases, J lost 10 bases, and 5 bases stayed unmatched. CDR1 and CDR2 (germline): LNHDA, SQIVND (reference sequence). CDR3 coding DNA: TGTGCCAGTAGGGGACAGGGGATAGACTACACCTTC. Translated, it gives CASRGQGIDYTF. Using reference TRBV19 and TRBJ1-2 for the parts outside the CDR3, the full variable domain is DGGITQSPKYLFRKEGQNVTLSCEQNLNHDAMYWYRQDPGQGLRLIYYSQIVNDFQKGDIAEGYSVSREKKESFPLTVTSAQKNPTAFYLCASRGQGIDYTFGSGTRLTVV.

This clonotype was detected ten times or more. The V and J genes are TRBV5-1 and TRBJ2-1; the D gene is possibly TRBD2 (6 bases). Trimming took off 3 bases at V and 2 bases at J, with 12 bases between the two ends. The germline V gene encodes CDR1 SGHRS and CDR2 YFSETQ. The CDR3 totals 15 residues. The CDR3 loop is CASSSERRAYNEQFF. CDR3 sequence (DNA): TGCGCCAGCAGCTCGGAGCGGAGGGCCTACAATGAGCAGTTCTTC.

This clonotype was detected ten times or more. The V and J genes are TRBV20-1 and TRBJ1-5; 9 bases fit TRBD1. CDR3 length: 17 residues. Germline loops: CDR1 DFQATT, CDR2 SNEGSKA (reference sequence). The V and J ends lost 6 bases and 0 bases, in that order; junction bases with no gene match: 12. The CDR3 region is CSAYNGQGINSNQPQHF. For the CDR3, the DNA is TGCAGTGCGTATAATGGACAGGGGATCAATAGCAATCAGCCCCAGCATTTT.